This T cell receptor beta chain was obtained from a study of T cell responses to AZD1222 COVID-19 vaccine. The CDR3 covers 14 residues. Germline V gives CDR1 MNHEY, CDR2 SVGAGI. Trimming removed 2 bases from V and 6 bases from J, with 13 bases in between. The repertoire was sequenced with immunoSEQ multiplex PCR; TCRdb's copy has only in-frame clones and lacks some. The profile shows approximately 200,000 clones, about 95% of them singletons. On this clone itself: What it binds is not known.

Study-wide results and limits: Two AZD1222 doses significantly raised spike-specific TCR breadth and depth over controls. Among vaccine-associated CD4 TCRs, coverage spanned spike, with dominance at 160-218 and 743-854. The donor group comprised mostly white British people and more females; the analysis possibly underestimated clonal diversity.

The V gene is TRBV6-5, the J gene TRBJ1-2, with D perhaps TRBD1 (6 bases). The source of this sequence is an adult who received the MenACWY meningococcal vaccine as a control. The source was peripheral blood, collected 28 days after the second dose of the MenACWY control vaccine. The CDR3 region has the DNA TGTGCCAGCAGTTACGCGGGGGGCAGGAATGGCTACACCTTC. Protein sequence: CASSYAGGRNGYTF.